Below, one TCR beta chain is given with its context. The ends were cut back, 4 bases at V and 7 bases at J, with 15 bases in the middle. Per the germline V gene, CDR1 is SGHKS and CDR2 is YYEKEE (reference sequence). The CDR3 length is 14 residues. The record originates from a study of cytomegalovirus exposure and HLA in healthy donors. This PCR relied on a set of 60 Vbeta primers and 13 Jbeta primers. Sequencing was performed with immunoSEQ multiplex PCR; in TCRdb, only in-frame clones are kept and a portion is missing. The repertoire has roughly 240,000 clones, roughly 78% of them found once; the top ten carry 0.47%.

The specimen was PBMCs. The chain couples TRBV5-5 to TRBJ2-1, with a possible D match to TRBD1 (5 bases). The TCR sequence derives from a boy aged 10-17 years in good health and CMV-seronegative. The CDR3, as DNA: TGTGCCAGCAGCCTGTCGACAGTCTATAATGAGCAGTTCTTC. Translation: CASSLSTVYNEQFF.